The source of this T cell receptor beta chain is a study of blood T cell repertoires in COVID-19. Study-wide context: Donors in the United States, Italy and Spain gave samples during acute or convalescent COVID-19.

Methods used by the authors: Reference gene primer amplification yielded estimated nucleated cell counts. The method was immunoSEQ multiplex PCR; TCRdb's version includes in-frame clones alone and lacks a portion of them. The DNA was the basis for D and trimming; V, J and clone size are from that table. Of approximately 230,000 clones detected, about nine tenths appear once; the ten largest clones hold 5% to 6.5%. Sample: peripheral blood. The TCR comes from a woman in her 30s with COVID-19, enrolled during active disease.

The CDR3 DNA reads as TGTGCCAGCTCCGCCCGGGACACCTTCGTCCCCCTCCACTTT. It specifies CASSARDTFVPLHF. J is TRBJ1-6 and V is TRBV9; a possible D gene is TRBD1 (6 bases). Trimming took off 7 bases at V and 13 bases at J, with 21 bases between the two ends. Germline CDR1 SGDLS, CDR2 YYNGEE. The CDR3 sequence is 14 residues long.